This T cell receptor beta chain was identified in a study of blood T cells in healthy people across ages. Per sample, at least 6 micrograms of total RNA were extracted. Per the germline V gene, CDR1 is SQVTM and CDR2 is ANQGSEA. V was clipped by 1 base and J by 4 bases, with 12 bases between them. The CDR3 has 14 amino acids. Primers used in a second PCR of roughly 7 to 12 cycles were a sample-barcoded 5' primer and a J-beta primer mix. Using its own MiXCR run on the 5' RACE reads, TCRdb lists one record per CDR3 protein. The table lists 700,000 to 900,000 distinct CDR3 sequences, around 25% of them singletons. These records were also assigned to another study, of T cells of mothers and their children.

This TCR derives from a boy younger than 18 in good health. The V and J genes are TRBV29-1 and TRBJ2-3, with D unclear. Input material: blood. CDR3: CSVEADGVADTQYF. CDR3 in DNA: TGCAGCGTTGAAGCGGACGGTGTTGCAGATACGCAGTATTTT.